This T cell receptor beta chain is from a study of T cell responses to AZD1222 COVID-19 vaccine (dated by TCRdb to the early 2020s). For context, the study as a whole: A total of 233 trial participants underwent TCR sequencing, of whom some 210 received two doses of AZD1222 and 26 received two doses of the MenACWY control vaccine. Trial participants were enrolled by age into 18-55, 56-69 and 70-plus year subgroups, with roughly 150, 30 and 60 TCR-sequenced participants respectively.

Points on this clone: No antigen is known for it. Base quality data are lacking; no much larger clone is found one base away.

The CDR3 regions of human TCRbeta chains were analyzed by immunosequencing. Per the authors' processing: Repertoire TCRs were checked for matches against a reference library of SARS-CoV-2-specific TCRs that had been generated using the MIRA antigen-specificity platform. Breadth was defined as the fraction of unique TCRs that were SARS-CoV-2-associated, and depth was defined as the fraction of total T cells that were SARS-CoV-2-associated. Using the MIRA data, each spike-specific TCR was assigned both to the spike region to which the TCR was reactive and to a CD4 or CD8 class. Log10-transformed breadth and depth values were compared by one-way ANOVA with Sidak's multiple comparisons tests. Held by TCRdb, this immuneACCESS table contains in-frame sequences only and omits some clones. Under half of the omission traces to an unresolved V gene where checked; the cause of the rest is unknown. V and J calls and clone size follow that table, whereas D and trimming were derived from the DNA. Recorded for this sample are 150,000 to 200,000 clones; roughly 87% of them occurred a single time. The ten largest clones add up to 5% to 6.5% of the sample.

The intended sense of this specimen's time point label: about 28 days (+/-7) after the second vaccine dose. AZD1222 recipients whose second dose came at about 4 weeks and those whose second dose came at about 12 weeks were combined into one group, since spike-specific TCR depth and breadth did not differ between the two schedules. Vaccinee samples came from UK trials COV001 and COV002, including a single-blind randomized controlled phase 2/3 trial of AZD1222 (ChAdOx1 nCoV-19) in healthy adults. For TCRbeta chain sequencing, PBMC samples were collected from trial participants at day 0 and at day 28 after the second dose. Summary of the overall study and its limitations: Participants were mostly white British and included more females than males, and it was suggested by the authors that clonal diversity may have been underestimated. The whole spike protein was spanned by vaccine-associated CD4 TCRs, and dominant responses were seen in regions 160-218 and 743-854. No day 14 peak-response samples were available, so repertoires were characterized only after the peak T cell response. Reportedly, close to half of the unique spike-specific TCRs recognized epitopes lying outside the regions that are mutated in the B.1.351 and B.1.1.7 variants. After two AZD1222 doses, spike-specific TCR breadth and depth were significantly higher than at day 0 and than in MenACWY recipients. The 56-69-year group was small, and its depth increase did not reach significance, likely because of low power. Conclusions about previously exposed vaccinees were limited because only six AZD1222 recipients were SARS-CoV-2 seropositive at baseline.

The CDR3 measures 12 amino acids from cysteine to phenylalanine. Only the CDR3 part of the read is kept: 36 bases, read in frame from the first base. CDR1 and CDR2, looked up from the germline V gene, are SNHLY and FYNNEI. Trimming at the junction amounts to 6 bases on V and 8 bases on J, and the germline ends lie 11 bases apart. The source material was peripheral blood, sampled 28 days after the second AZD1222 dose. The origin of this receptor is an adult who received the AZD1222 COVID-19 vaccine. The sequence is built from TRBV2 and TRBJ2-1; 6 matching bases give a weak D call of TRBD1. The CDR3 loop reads CASRDGTYEQFF. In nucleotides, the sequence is TGTGCCAGCAGGGACGGGACATATGAGCAGTTCTTC.